The table lists the clone carrying this T cell receptor beta chain with a few counts. Its antigen is currently unknown. Germline is not matched at one junction end, which may reflect a read error. This record comes from a study of regulatory T cells in long-lasting Graves disease. CDR1 is MGHDK, CDR2 SYGVNS, per germline. The CDR3 has 9 amino acids. As to time point: newly diagnosed GD, antithyroid drugs for less than 3 months. After RNA was extracted from PBMCs, the TCR library was made from it. All patients originated from an endocrinology department located in Xi'an, China. Whole-study results and caveats: Persistent cases favored TRBV28, TRBJ1-2 and TRBJ2-5.

Library construction for TCR beta used iRepertoire HTBI primers and Arm-PCR of CDR3 regions. Using its own MiXCR run on the multiplex PCR reads, TCRdb lists one record per CDR3 protein. The sample lists around 450,000 distinct CDR3 sequences; around 15% were seen once. The data also belong to a second study, concerning T cells in Graves' hyperthyroidism and ophthalmopathy. From that report: Diagnosis rested on symptoms, serum thyroxine and TRAb, thyroid ultrasound, and orbital computed tomography.

V is TRBV25-1 and J is TRBJ2-7, with TRBD2 matching 8 bases. The source material was peripheral blood mononuclear cells (PBMCs), sampled at new diagnosis, from a patient treated with antithyroid drugs. This receptor was identified in a man between 35 and 55 years old with Graves disease. In DNA form, the CDR3 reads TGTGCCAGCAGGGGACTAGGTCTCTTC. As protein: CASRGLGLF.